This is a list of T cell receptor beta chains from one sample in a study of T cell repertoires in cytomegalovirus infection. TCRdb ran MiXCR on the reads and lists one entry per CDR3 protein. Of 700,000 to 900,000 distinct CDR3 sequences listed, 25% to 30% are singletons. These receptors lack a known antigen. This specimen was cultured CD8+ T cells from PBMCs, taken from culture after CMV antigen stimulation. These receptors were obtained from a human donor in good health (CMV status not recorded). Some clones in this sample may be carry-over from other donors' samples. CDR3s include the opening cysteine and the closing phenylalanine or tryptophan. Fields, in order: J gene, V gene, clone size, D gene, CDR3 DNA, CDR3 protein. A D gene is named only where the DNA matches it firmly. The size of a clone is reported for some rows only, either as once, few or many, or as a class for expanded clones.

>TRBJ1-6|TRBV20-1|.|.
TGCAGTGCTCCGCCACAGAAACTAAATTCACCCCTCCACTTT
CSAPPQKLNSPLHF
>TRBJ1-2|TRBV7-9|.|.
TGTGCCAGCAGCTCTTCGACAGTTAACTATGGCTACACCTTC
CASSSSTVNYGYTF
>TRBJ2-1|TRBV5-1|.|TRBD2
TGCGCCAGCAGCTTGGAAGGACTAGACTACAATGAGCAGTTCTTC
CASSLEGLDYNEQFF
>TRBJ2-3|TRBV29-1|.|TRBD2
TGCAGCGTTGAGAGATGGCGGGGGGCAACGCCAGATACGCAGTATTTT
CSVERWRGATPDTQYF
>TRBJ2-1|TRBV27|.|TRBD1
TGTGCCAGCAGCAGACAGGGGATCAATGAGCAGTTCTTC
CASSRQGINEQFF
>TRBJ2-7|TRBV7-9|few|TRBD2
TGTGCCAGCAGCCCTACTAGCGGGGGGGCCGTGGACTACGAGCAGTACTTC
CASSPTSGGAVDYEQYF
>TRBJ2-3|TRBV27|.|.
TGTGCCAGCAATGGGGAGCAGGGGCGAGATACGCAGTATTTT
CASNGEQGRDTQYF
>TRBJ2-6|TRBV4-3|few|.
TGCGCCAGCAGCGAAGGGTATTCTGGGGCCAACGTCCTGACTTTC
CASSEGYSGANVLTF
>TRBJ1-4|TRBV6-4|few|.
TGTGCCAGCAGTAAACAGGGAGGAGGGGAAAAACTGTTTTTT
CASSKQGGGEKLFF
>TRBJ2-1|TRBV12-3/TRBV12-4|.|TRBD1
TGTGCCAGCAGTGTGACAGGGTTGACAAATGAGCAGTTCTTC
CASSVTGLTNEQFF
>TRBJ2-2|TRBV7-6|many|TRBD1
TGTGCCAGCAGCCCCGGGACAGGGGGTGCCGGGGAGCTGTTTTTT
CASSPGTGGAGELFF
>TRBJ1-1|TRBV19|.|.
TGTGCCAGTAGTGCCCTAGGGAGTTTCATGAACACTGAAGCTTTCTTT
CASSALGSFMNTEAFF
>TRBJ2-1|TRBV14|.|.
TGTGCCAGCAGCCATCCCCCTTTCCCGAGCTCCTACAATGAGCAGTTCTTC
CASSHPPFPSSYNEQFF
>TRBJ2-1|TRBV29-1|few|.
TGCAGCGTTGGAGGTGCCCTCTCCTACAATGAGCAGTTCTTC
CSVGGALSYNEQFF
>TRBJ2-3|TRBV20-1|.|.
TGCAGTGCACCTACCGACAGGTCATTCACAGATACGCAGTATTTT
CSAPTDRSFTDTQYF
>TRBJ2-2|TRBV29-1|few|.
TGCAGCGTGCGACAGGCGAACACCGGGGAGCTGTTTTTT
CSVRQANTGELFF
>TRBJ2-1|TRBV20-1|few|TRBD2
TGCAGTGCTAGAGACATTGCGGGGGGGCATGAGCAGTTCTTC
CSARDIAGGHEQFF
>TRBJ2-3|TRBV9|.|TRBD2
TGTGCCAGCAGCGGACTCTCCCCCGGGACTAGCGGACCAGATACGCAGTATTTT
CASSGLSPGTSGPDTQYF
>TRBJ2-5|TRBV7-9|.|.
TGTGCCAGCAGCTCAGATGGGGGGCCCCAGTACTTC
CASSSDGGPQYF
>TRBJ1-5|TRBV9|few|.
TGTGCCAGCAGCGTAGTTCCGGATAGCAATCAGCCCCAGCATTTT
CASSVVPDSNQPQHF
>TRBJ1-1|TRBV5-1|few|.
TGCGCCAGCAGCTTGGATACCGCTAGAAGCAGGACTGAAGCTTTCTTT
CASSLDTARSRTEAFF
>TRBJ2-7|TRBV2|few|TRBD1
TGTGCCAGCGCAAGGCCGAGGACAGGAGCCTTCACCTACGAGCAGTACTTC
CASARPRTGAFTYEQYF
>TRBJ2-5|TRBV14|few|TRBD1
TGTGCCAGCAGCCCGGGACAGGGACTAACCCAGTACTTC
CASSPGQGLTQYF
>TRBJ2-1|TRBV20-1|.|.
TGCAGTGCCGGAAGCGACCACTCCTACAATGAGCAGTTCTTC
CSAGSDHSYNEQFF
>TRBJ2-1|TRBV7-2|.|TRBD2
TGTGCCAGCAGCAGCGGGGGGGCCCCAAATGAGCAGTTCTTC
CASSSGGAPNEQFF
>TRBJ1-2|TRBV6-2/TRBV6-3|.|TRBD1
TGTGCCAGCACTTCTACAGGGGACTATGGCTACACCTTC
CASTSTGDYGYTF
>TRBJ1-4|TRBV7-9|.|.
TGTGCCAGCAGCCCAACTGAGGCAGGGGAGGAACTGTGGGAAAAACTGTTTTTT
CASSPTEAGEELWEKLFF
>TRBJ2-3|TRBV4-1|.|.
TGCGCCAGCAGCCCTTCTAGGGGGGCGGATACGCAGTATTTT
CASSPSRGADTQYF
>TRBJ1-2|TRBV20-1|.|.
TGCAGTGCTAGAGAGACCCTCGCGGGGTACTACACCTTC
CSARETLAGYYTF
>TRBJ2-7|TRBV15|.|TRBD1
TGTGCCACCAGCAGAGTGGACAGGGTCGAGCAGTACTTC
CATSRVDRVEQYF
>TRBJ1-4|TRBV7-6|many|.
TGTGCCAGCAGCTTAGCGCAGGGGGAAAAACTGTTTTTT
CASSLAQGEKLFF
>TRBJ2-1|TRBV20-1|.|.
TGCAGTGCTGACATGGAAATTGGCTACAATGAGCAGTTCTTC
CSADMEIGYNEQFF
>TRBJ2-7|TRBV7-6|many|.
TGTGCCAGCAGCTTAGCGCGAGAGGGGCACTTTGGCTACGAGCAGTACTTC
CASSLAREGHFGYEQYF
>TRBJ2-1|TRBV6-1|many|TRBD2
TGTGCCAGCAGTGAAACCCCCCCAGCGGGGGCTAGTGAGCAGTTCTTC
CASSETPPAGASEQFF
>TRBJ2-2|TRBV24-1|.|.
TGTGCCACCAGTGTGCCGTCCGGGGAGCTGTTTTTT
CATSVPSGELFF
>TRBJ2-3|TRBV5-1|.|.
TGCGCCAGCAGCTTGGATCAGGGGCTTAATTCGGATACGCAGTATTTT
CASSLDQGLNSDTQYF
>TRBJ2-2|TRBV20-1|.|.
TGCAGTGCTAGTACGAACACCGGGGAGCTGTTTTTT
CSASTNTGELFF
>TRBJ2-3|TRBV27|few|TRBD2
TGTGCCAGCAGTTTACAGGCTAGCGGGGACCACACAGATACGCAGTATTTT
CASSLQASGDHTDTQYF
>TRBJ2-7|TRBV7-6|few|.
TGTGCCAGCAGCTTAGTCGTAGGGAACCGGGACACCTATTACTACGAGCAGTACTTC
CASSLVVGNRDTYYYEQYF
>TRBJ2-5|TRBV9|.|.
TGTGCCAGCAGCGGGGACATTCAAGAGACCCAGTACTTC
CASSGDIQETQYF
>TRBJ2-5|TRBV9|.|TRBD1
TGTGCCAGCAGCGAGGGACAGAAAGAGACCCAGTACTTC
CASSEGQKETQYF
>TRBJ2-2|TRBV10-2|.|TRBD1
TGCGCCAGTCACCCCCGGGACAGGGTTGGCGGGGAGCTGTTTTTT
CASHPRDRVGGELFF
>TRBJ2-4|TRBV6-1|.|.
TGTGCCAGCAGTGAAGCGGGATGGGCCAAAAACATTCAGTACTTC
CASSEAGWAKNIQYF
>TRBJ2-1|TRBV11-2|.|.
TGTGCCAGCAGCCAGCGGGGACAGAAGTACTACAATGAGCAGTTCTTC
CASSQRGQKYYNEQFF
>TRBJ1-6|TRBV7-8|many|.
TGTGCCAGCAGCTTGGAATGGGGCTCGGGATCACCCCTCCACTTT
CASSLEWGSGSPLHF
>TRBJ1-1|TRBV7-2|many|.
TGTGCCAGCAGCTTAGGCAGAAGGACTGAAGCTTTCTTT
CASSLGRRTEAFF
>TRBJ1-5|TRBV20-1|.|.
TGCAGTGCTAGCACATATAGCAATCAGCCCCAGCATTTT
CSASTYSNQPQHF
>TRBJ2-7|TRBV5-8|.|.
TGTGCCAGCAGCTTAAGGGACCCCTACGAGCAGTACTTC
CASSLRDPYEQYF
>TRBJ1-1|TRBV24-1|few|.
TGTGCCACCAGTGACCTCGTCAGCATTGCAATGAACACTGAAGCTTTCTTT
CATSDLVSIAMNTEAFF
>TRBJ2-5|TRBV20-1|many|TRBD2
TGCAGTGCTACCGACGGGGGGTCAATAGAGACCCAGTACTTC
CSATDGGSIETQYF
>TRBJ1-3|TRBV6-8|.|.
TGTGCCAGCAGGACCATGGGGACCGCTGGAAACACCATATATTTT
CASRTMGTAGNTIYF
>TRBJ1-3|TRBV15|.|TRBD1
TGTGCCACCAGCGAGACAGGGGCCTCCTCTGGAAACACCATATATTTT
CATSETGASSGNTIYF
>TRBJ1-1|TRBV7-6|many|.
TGTGCCAGCAGCTTACCCTCGGTGGGGAGCACTGAAGCTTTCTTT
CASSLPSVGSTEAFF
>TRBJ2-1|TRBV7-2|many|TRBD2
TGTGCCAGCAGCTTACTAGCGGGGGTATTTAATGAGCAGTTCTTC
CASSLLAGVFNEQFF
>TRBJ1-3|TRBV6-8|.|.
TGTGCCAGCAGTGTCCAGGTCTCTGGAAACACCATATATTTT
CASSVQVSGNTIYF
>TRBJ2-3|TRBV28|many|.
TGTGCCAGCAGTTCTCCTCCGGGACGCCACACAGATACGCAGTATTTT
CASSSPPGRHTDTQYF
>TRBJ1-3|TRBV20-1|few|.
TGCAGTGCTAGAGTTCTGTTTTACTCTGGAAACACCATATATTTT
CSARVLFYSGNTIYF
>TRBJ2-2|TRBV10-3|many|.
TGTGCCATCAGTGTACAGGGTGGTAACACCGGGGAGCTGTTTTTT
CAISVQGGNTGELFF
>TRBJ2-1|TRBV11-3|.|.
TGTGCCAGCAGCTTAGCGGAGGCCGGGACAAGCACCTACAATGAGCAGTTCTTC
CASSLAEAGTSTYNEQFF
>TRBJ2-6|TRBV7-3|once|.
TGTGCCAGCAGCATCCCGGGACCCTTAGCCTCTGGGGCCAACGTCCTGACTTTC
CASSIPGPLASGANVLTF